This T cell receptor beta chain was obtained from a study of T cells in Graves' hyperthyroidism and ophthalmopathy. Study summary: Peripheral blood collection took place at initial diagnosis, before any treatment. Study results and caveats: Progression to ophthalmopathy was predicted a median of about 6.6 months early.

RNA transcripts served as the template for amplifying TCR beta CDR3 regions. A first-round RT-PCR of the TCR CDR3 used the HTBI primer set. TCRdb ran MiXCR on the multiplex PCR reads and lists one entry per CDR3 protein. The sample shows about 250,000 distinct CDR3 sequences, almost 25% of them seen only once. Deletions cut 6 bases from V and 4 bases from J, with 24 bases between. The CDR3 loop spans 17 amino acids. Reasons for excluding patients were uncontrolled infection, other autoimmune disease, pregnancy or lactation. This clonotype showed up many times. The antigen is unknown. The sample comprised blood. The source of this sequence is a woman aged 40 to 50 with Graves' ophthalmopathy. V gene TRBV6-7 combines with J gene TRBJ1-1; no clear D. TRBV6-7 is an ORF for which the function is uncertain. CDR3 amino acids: CASRLSPDWCRVTEAFF. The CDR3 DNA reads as TGTGCCAGCAGACTATCGCCCGATTGGTGCCGGGTCACTGAAGCTTTCTTT.